The clone carrying this TCR beta chain was seen only a few times. The antigen remains unidentified. Germline values: CDR1 MGHRA, CDR2 YSYEKL. Trimming removed 3 bases from V and 3 bases from J; junction bases left unmatched: 7. The CDR3 runs 16 residues. The source of the sample is a study of T cells after yellow fever vaccination. General observations from the study: The study noted that FACS-sorted repertoires could contain abundant clonotypes contaminating from the bulk population. Post-booster reappearance was seen for most primary-vaccination clones (nearly 97% CD4, around 88% CD8). The secondary response peaked faster, at day 5 versus 15, but was weaker.

A 5'RACE template-switching step, the method used to make TCR cDNA, added a universal primer site and UMIs. TCRdb re-called the 5' RACE reads through MiXCR, storing one row per CDR3 protein. In the table there are some 300,000 distinct CDR3 sequences, about 7.8% of which are singletons. The sequences come from PBMCs, collected approximately 47 days after the first yellow fever vaccination. The chain has TRBV4-1 and TRBJ2-2, with 7 bases that match TRBD1. The receptor was derived from a man aged 18 to 30 who received the YFV17D yellow fever vaccine. The CDR3 nucleotides are TGCGCCAGCAGCCATGAAGACAGGGCTTACACCGGGGAGCTGTTTTTT. The encoded protein is CASSHEDRAYTGELFF.